Detailed here is one T cell receptor (beta chain). The source of the sample is a study of radiotherapy plus CTLA-4 blockade in lung cancer. V shed 5 bases and J 4 bases; nucleotides not matched to a gene: 4. Germline V lookup: CDR1 MNHEY, CDR2 SVGAGI. This CDR3 contains 13 residues. Produced via immunoSEQ multiplex PCR; TCRdb's table is partial and in-frame only. Of around 80,000 clones listed, 78% were seen once; the top ten hold approximately 22%. The rearrangement joins TRBV6-5 to TRBJ1-1; 7 bases fit TRBD1. The sequence came from a human donor with non-small cell lung cancer whose response to radiotherapy plus ipilimumab could not be evaluated. Some clones in this sample may be carry-over from other donors' samples. The sequencing used peripheral blood, collected from a patient treated with radiotherapy plus ipilimumab. The CDR3 bases are TGTGCCAGCAGTCGACCAGGGGGCACTGAAGCTTTCTTT. This codes for CASSRPGGTEAFF.